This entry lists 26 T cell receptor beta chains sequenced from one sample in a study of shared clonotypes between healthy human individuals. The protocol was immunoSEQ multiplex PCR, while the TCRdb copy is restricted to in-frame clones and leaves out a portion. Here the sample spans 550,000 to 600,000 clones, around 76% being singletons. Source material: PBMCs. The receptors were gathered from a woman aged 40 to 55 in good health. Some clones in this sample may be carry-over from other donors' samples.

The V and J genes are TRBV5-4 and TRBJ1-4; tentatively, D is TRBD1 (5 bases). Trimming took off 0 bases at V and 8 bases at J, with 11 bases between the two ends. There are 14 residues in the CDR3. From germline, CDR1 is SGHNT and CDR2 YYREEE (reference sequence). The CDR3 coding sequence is TGTGCCAGCAGCTTGGGGGGCCCTAGAGAAAAACTGTTTTTT. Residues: CASSLGGPREKLFF.

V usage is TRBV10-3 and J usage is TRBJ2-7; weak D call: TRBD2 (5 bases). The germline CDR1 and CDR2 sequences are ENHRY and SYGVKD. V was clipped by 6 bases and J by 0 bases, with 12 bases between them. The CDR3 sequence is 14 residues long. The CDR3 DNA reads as TGTGCCATCAGCGCTGGACTTAGCTCCTACGAGCAGTACTTC. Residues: CAISAGLSSYEQYF.

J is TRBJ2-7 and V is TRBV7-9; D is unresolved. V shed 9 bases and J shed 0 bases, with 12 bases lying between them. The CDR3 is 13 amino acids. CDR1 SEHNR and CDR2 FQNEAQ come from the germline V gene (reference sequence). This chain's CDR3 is CASLSVSSYEQYF. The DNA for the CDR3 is TGTGCCAGTTTATCGGTAAGCTCCTACGAGCAGTACTTC.

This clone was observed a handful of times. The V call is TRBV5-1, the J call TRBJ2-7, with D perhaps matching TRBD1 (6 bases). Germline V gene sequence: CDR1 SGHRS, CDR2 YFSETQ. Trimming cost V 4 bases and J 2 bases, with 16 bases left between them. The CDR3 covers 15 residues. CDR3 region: CASSRDGQNPYEQYF. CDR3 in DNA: TGCGCCAGCAGCAGGGACGGACAGAATCCCTACGAGCAGTACTTC.

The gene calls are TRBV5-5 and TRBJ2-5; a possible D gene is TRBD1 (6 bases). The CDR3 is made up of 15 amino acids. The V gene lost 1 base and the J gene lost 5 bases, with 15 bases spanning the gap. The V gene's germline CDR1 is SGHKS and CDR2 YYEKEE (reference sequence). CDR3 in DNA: TGTGCCAGCAGCTTGACAGGGAGTAAGGTCGAGACCCAGTACTTC. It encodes CASSLTGSKVETQYF.

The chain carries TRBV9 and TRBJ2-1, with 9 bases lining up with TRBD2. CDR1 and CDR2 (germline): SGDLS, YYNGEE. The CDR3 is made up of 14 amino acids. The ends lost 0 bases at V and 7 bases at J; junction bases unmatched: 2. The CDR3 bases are TGTGCCAGCAGCGTAGCTACTAGCGGGAATGAGCAGTTCTTC. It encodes CASSVATSGNEQFF.

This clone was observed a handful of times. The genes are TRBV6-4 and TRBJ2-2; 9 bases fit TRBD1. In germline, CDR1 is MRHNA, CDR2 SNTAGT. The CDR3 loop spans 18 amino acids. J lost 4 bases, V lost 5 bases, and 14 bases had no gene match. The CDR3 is CASSRLHRDRVATGELFF. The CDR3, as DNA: TGTGCCAGCAGTCGGTTGCACCGGGACAGGGTTGCCACCGGGGAGCTGTTTTTT.

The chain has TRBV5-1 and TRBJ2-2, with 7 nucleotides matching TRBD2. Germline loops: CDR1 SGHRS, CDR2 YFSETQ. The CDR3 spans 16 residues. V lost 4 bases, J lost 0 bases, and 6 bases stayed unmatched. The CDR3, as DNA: TGCGCCAGCAGCGGGAGCGGGGACGCGAACACCGGGGAGCTGTTTTTT. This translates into CASSGSGDANTGELFF.

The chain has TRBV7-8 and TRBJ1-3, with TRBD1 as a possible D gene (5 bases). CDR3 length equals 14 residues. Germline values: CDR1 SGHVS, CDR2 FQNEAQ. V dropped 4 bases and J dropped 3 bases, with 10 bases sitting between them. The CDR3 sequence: CASSSQGSGNTIYF. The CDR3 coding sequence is TGTGCCAGCAGCTCCCAGGGTAGTGGAAACACCATATATTTT.

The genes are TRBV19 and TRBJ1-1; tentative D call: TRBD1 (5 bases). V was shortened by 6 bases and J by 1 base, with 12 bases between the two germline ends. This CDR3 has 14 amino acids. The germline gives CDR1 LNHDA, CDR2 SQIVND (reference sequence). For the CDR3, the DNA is TGTGCCAGTAGCAGGGACCCGCGGAACACTGAAGCTTTCTTT. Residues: CASSRDPRNTEAFF.

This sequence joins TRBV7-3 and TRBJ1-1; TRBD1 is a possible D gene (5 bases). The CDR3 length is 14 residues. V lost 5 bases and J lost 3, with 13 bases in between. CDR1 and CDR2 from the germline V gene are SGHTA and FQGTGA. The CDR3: CASSINAGDTEAFF. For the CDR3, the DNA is TGTGCCAGCAGCATTAATGCGGGGGACACTGAAGCTTTCTTT.

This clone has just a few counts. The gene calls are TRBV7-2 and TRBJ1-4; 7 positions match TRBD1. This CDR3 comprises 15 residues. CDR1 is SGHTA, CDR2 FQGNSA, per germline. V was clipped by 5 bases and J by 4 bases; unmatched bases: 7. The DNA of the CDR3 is TGTGCCAGCAGCCCGACAGGGTTCGGTAATGAAAAACTGTTTTTT. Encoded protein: CASSPTGFGNEKLFF. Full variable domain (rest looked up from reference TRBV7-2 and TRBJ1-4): GAGVSQSPSNKVTEKGKDVELRCDPISGHTALYWYRQSLGQGLEFLIYFQGNSAPDKSGLPSDRFSAERTGGSVSTLTIQRTQQEDSAVYLCASSPTGFGNEKLFFGSGTQLSVL.

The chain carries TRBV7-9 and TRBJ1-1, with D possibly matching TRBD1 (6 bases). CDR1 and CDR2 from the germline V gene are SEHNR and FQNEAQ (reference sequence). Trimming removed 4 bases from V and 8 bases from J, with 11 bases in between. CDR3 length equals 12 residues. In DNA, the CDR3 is TGTGCCAGCAGCTCCCCAGACAGGGAAGCTTTCTTT. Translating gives CASSSPDREAFF.

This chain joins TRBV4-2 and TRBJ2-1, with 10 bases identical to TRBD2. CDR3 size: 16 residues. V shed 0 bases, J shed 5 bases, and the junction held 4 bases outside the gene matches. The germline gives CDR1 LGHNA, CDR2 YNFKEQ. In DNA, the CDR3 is TGTGCCAGCAGCCAAGATTGGCTAGCGGGGGACAATGAGCAGTTCTTC. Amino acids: CASSQDWLAGDNEQFF.

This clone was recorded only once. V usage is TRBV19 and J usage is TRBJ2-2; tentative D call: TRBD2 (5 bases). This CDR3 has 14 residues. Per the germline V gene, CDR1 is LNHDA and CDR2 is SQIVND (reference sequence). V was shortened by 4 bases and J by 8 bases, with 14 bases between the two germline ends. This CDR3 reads CASSTGPRGGELFF. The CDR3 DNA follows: TGTGCCAGTAGTACAGGACCCCGGGGAGGGGAGCTGTTTTTT.

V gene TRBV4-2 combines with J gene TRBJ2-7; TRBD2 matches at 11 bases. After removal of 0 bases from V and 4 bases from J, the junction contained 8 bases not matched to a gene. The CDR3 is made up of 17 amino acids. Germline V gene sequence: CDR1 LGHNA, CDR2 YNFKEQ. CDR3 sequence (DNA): TGTGCCAGCAGCCAAGACCCCCTAGCGGGAGGAAGGTACGAGCAGTACTTC. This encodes CASSQDPLAGGRYEQYF.

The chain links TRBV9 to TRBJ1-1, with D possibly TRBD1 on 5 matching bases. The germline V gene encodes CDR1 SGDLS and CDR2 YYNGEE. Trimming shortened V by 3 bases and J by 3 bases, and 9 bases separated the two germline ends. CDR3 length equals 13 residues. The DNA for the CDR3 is TGTGCCAGCAGCGCTTCAGGGCACACTGAAGCTTTCTTT. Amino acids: CASSASGHTEAFF.

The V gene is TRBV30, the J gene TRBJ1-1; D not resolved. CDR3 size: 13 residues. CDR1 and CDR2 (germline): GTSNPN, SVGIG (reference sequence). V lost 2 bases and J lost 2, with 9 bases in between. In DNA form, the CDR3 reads TGTGCCTGGAGTCGGGAGGCTAACACTGAAGCTTTCTTT. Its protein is CAWSREANTEAFF. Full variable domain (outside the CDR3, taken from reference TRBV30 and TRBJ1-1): SQTIHQWPATLVQPVGSPLSLECTVEGTSNPNLYWYRQAAGRGLQLLFYSVGIGQISSEVPQNLSASRPQDRQFILSSKKLLLSDSGFYLCAWSREANTEAFFGQGTRLTVV.

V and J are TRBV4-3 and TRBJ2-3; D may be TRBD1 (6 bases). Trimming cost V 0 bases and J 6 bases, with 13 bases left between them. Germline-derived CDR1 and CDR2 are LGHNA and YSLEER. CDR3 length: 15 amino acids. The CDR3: CASSQDRGVLDTQYF. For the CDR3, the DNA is TGCGCCAGCAGCCAAGACAGGGGAGTATTGGATACGCAGTATTTT.

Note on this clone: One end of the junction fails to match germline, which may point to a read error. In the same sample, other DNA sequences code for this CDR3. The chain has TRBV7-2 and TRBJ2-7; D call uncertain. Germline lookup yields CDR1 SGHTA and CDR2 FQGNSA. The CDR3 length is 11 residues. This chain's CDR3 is CASSLGPRAVF. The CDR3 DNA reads TGTGCCAGCAGCTTAGGACCCCGCGCTGTCTTC.

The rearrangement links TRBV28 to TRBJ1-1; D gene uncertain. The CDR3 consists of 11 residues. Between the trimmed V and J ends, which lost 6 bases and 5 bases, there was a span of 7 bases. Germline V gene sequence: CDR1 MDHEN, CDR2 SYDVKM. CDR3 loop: CASRRRTEAFF. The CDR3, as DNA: TGTGCCAGCAGGCGTAGAACTGAAGCTTTCTTT.

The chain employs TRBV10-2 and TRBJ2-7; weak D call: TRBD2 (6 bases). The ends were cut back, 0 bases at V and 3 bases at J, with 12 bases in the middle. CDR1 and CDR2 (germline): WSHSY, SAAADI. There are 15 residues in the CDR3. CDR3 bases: TGCGCCAGCAGTGAGTCTTCGGGACTCCGCTACGAGCAGTACTTC. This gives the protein CASSESSGLRYEQYF.

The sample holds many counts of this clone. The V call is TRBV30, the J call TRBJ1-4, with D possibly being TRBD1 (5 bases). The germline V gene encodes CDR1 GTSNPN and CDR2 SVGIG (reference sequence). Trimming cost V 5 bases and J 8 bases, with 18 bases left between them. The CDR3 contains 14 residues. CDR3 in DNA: TGTGCCTGGCTACCCCGAGGTTGGGGGGAAAAACTGTTTTTT. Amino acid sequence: CAWLPRGWGEKLFF.

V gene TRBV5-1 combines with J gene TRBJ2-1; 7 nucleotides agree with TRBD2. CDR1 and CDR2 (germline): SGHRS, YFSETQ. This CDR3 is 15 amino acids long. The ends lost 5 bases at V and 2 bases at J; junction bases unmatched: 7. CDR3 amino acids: CASRGGLTTYNEQFF. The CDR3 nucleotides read TGCGCCAGCAGGGGAGGGCTAACAACCTACAATGAGCAGTTCTTC.

Here the CDR3 reads CATVAGEGNEQFF. CDR3 nucleotide sequence: TGTGCCACCGTAGCGGGAGAAGGGAATGAGCAGTTCTTC. The chain is built from TRBV10-3 and TRBJ2-1; 9 bases fit TRBD2. Germline CDR1 ENHRY, CDR2 SYGVKD. V lost 10 bases to trimming and J lost 7 bases; unmatched junction nucleotides: 8. The CDR3 sequence is 13 residues long.

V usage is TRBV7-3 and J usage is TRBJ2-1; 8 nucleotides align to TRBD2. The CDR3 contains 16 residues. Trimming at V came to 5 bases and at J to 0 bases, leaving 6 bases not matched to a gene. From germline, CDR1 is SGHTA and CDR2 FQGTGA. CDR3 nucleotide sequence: TGTGCCAGCAGCCCCAGCGGGAGAGCCTCCTACAATGAGCAGTTCTTC. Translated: CASSPSGRASYNEQFF.